Following are 20 T cell receptor beta chains from one sample sequenced in a study of a mutant IDH1 vaccine in newly diagnosed glioma (dated by TCRdb to the early 2020s). Library method: the immunoSEQ multiplex PCR assay. What TCRdb holds here is the immuneACCESS table cut down to in-frame rearrangements. Part of the clones is not present; checked against another copy, under half of the missing clones reflect an unresolved V gene, and the others are unexplained. Here the sample has 45,000 to 60,000 clones; 85% to 90% occur a single time. The ten largest account for under 7.5% of the sample. These TCRs' antigens remain unknown. The time point label here, explained by the study, means: week 35, safety follow-up. Each vaccine dose was 300 ug of a 20-mer mutant IDH1 peptide in Montanide, given subcutaneously with topical imiquimod. The sample consisted of PBMCs, taken from a glioma patient whose treatment included an IDH1 peptide vaccine. Source of these receptors: a middle-aged woman with glioma.

The chain joins TRBV13 to TRBJ2-1; D is perhaps TRBD1 (5 bases). The CDR3 runs 13 residues. V lost 5 bases, J lost 5 bases, and 10 bases lay in between. The germline V gene encodes CDR1 PRHDT and CDR2 FYEKMQ (reference sequence). Here the CDR3 DNA reads TGTGCCAGCAGCAGGGGCCTAAACAATGAGCAGTTCTTC. Translating it yields CASSRGLNNEQFF. Full variable domain (outside the CDR3, taken from reference TRBV13 and TRBJ2-1): AAGVIQSPRHLIKEKRETATLKCYPIPRHDTVYWYQQGPGQDPQFLISFYEKMQSDKGSIPDRFSAQQFSDYHSELNMSSLELGDSALYFCASSRGLNNEQFFGPGTRLTVL.

V and J are TRBV4-3 and TRBJ2-1, with unresolved D. Germline CDR1 reads LGHNA; CDR2 reads YSLEER. The germline V and J ends were trimmed by 1 base and 5 bases, with 9 bases remaining between them. The CDR3 consists of 14 residues. CDR3 DNA sequence: TGCGCCAGCAGCCAAGTCGGATGGGACAATGAGCAGTTCTTC. It specifies CASSQVGWDNEQFF.

V gene TRBV27 combines with J gene TRBJ2-7; tentatively, D is TRBD2 (5 bases). Per germline, CDR1 MNHEY and CDR2 SMNVEV (reference sequence). There are 14 residues in the CDR3. Trimming took 5 bases from V and 2 from J, leaving 13 bases between them. The DNA for the CDR3 is TGTGCCAGCAGTAACGGGAAGGCCACCTACGAGCAGTACTTC. Its protein is CASSNGKATYEQYF.

The chain has TRBV27 and TRBJ1-2, with D uncertain. Trimming took 6 bases from V and 2 from J, leaving 10 bases between them. CDR1 is MNHEY, CDR2 SMNVEV, per germline (reference sequence). The CDR3 spans 13 residues. CDR3 coding DNA: TGTGCCAGCAGGGACCAAAGGAACTATGGCTACACCTTC. Translating gives CASRDQRNYGYTF.

This clone has just one count. The V gene is TRBV11-2, the J gene TRBJ1-1; D is uncertain. The germline CDR1 and CDR2 sequences are SGHAT and FQNNGV. V lost 3 bases to trimming and J lost 11 bases, with 19 bases between them. The CDR3 covers 14 residues. In DNA, the CDR3 is TGTGCCAGCAGCTTTTCTACAGCCGCAAACGCGGCTTTCTTT. It encodes CASSFSTAANAAFF.

This chain uses TRBV2 with TRBJ2-6, with 10 bases identical to TRBD1. Unmatched junction bases numbered 4, after V lost 5 bases and J lost 0 bases. This CDR3 is 17 amino acids long. The germline CDR1 and CDR2 sequences are SNHLY and FYNNEI. The CDR3 nucleotides read TGTGCCAGCAGTCGGGGGACAGGGGCCTCTGGGGCCAACGTCCTGACTTTC. Translating gives CASSRGTGASGANVLTF.

The CDR3 DNA follows: TGTGCCAGCAGGGGGAGGGGCGTGACTGAAGCTTTCTTT. Protein: CASRGRGVTEAFF. This chain uses TRBV6-5 with TRBJ1-1; D is possibly TRBD1 (5 bases). V lost 6 bases, J lost 5 bases, and 13 bases lay in between. CDR1 and CDR2 (germline): MNHEY, SVGAGI. CDR3 size: 13 residues.

In its sample, this clone was seen once. The chain employs TRBV5-1 and TRBJ2-2; 8 bases line up with TRBD2. The trim removed 0 bases at V and 3 bases at J, leaving 4 bases unmatched. Per the germline V gene, CDR1 is SGHRS and CDR2 is YFSETQ. This CDR3 comprises 16 residues. The CDR3 nucleotides are TGCGCCAGCAGCTTGGCCCTAGCGGGTTACACCGGGGAGCTGTTTTTT. Its protein is CASSLALAGYTGELFF.

The CDR3 reads CAISGWGTSGGLSRETQYF. The CDR3 DNA follows: TGTGCCATCAGTGGGTGGGGAACGAGCGGGGGTCTCTCCAGGGAGACCCAGTACTTC. The genes are TRBV10-3 and TRBJ2-5, with 8 bases aligning to TRBD2. The CDR3 consists of 19 residues. J lost 5 bases, V lost 4 bases, and 21 bases had no gene match. Looked up from germline, CDR1 is ENHRY and CDR2 is SYGVKD.

The chain joins TRBV19 to TRBJ2-3, with 9 bases fitting TRBD2. The ends lost 4 bases at V and 5 bases at J; junction bases unmatched: 4. This CDR3 is built from 14 residues. CDR1 LNHDA and CDR2 SQIVND come from the germline V gene (reference sequence). DNA for the CDR3: TGTGCCAGTAGTAGCGGGGGGGCAGGAGATACGCAGTATTTT. Translating gives CASSSGGAGDTQYF.

V gene TRBV5-4 combines with J gene TRBJ2-5; D not certain. V was pared by 4 bases and J by 1 base, with 5 bases between. CDR1 SGHNT and CDR2 YYREEE come from the germline V gene (reference sequence). The CDR3 is made up of 12 amino acids. The DNA of the CDR3 is TGTGCCAGCAGCAAGGGCCAAGAGACCCAGTACTTC. As protein: CASSKGQETQYF.

This clone was counted once. The chain uses TRBV7-2 and TRBJ2-1; 10 bases match TRBD2. J was trimmed by 7 bases and V by 0 bases; bases with no gene match: 9. The CDR3 sequence is 17 residues long. Looked up from germline, CDR1 is SGHTA and CDR2 is FQGNSA. This CDR3 reads CASSLATLAGVQNEQFF. CDR3 nucleotides: TGTGCCAGCAGCTTAGCGACCCTAGCGGGAGTTCAGAATGAGCAGTTCTTC.

The rearrangement joins TRBV6-4 to TRBJ2-1; D gene ambiguous. There are 13 residues in the CDR3. Trimming left V 5 bases short and J 5 bases short, with 10 bases between. The germline V gene encodes CDR1 MRHNA and CDR2 SNTAGT. The CDR3 region is CASSLGLNNEQFF. CDR3 nucleotides: TGTGCCAGCAGTCTGGGCCTAAACAATGAGCAGTTCTTC.

This clone was recorded once. The chain carries TRBV5-6 and TRBJ1-5, with TRBD1 identical over 10 bases. The V gene end was trimmed by 3 bases and the J gene end by 9 bases; junction bases not matched to a gene: 6. The CDR3 runs to 14 residues. Germline loops: CDR1 SGHDT, CDR2 YYEEEE. The CDR3 DNA reads TGTGCCAGCAGCTCTACGGGACAGGGGCGGCCCCAGCATTTT. Its protein is CASSSTGQGRPQHF.

V and J are TRBV6-5 and TRBJ1-2, with 7 bases fitting TRBD1. In germline, CDR1 is MNHEY, CDR2 SVGAGI. The junction had 4 bases not matched to a gene; V was cut back by 5 bases and J by 7 bases. CDR3 length: 12 residues. The CDR3 region has the DNA TGTGCCAGCAGTACAGGGGTGGGTGGCTACACCTTC. Residues: CASSTGVGGYTF.

CDR3 protein: CASSIGSGGASYNEQFF. The DNA of the CDR3 is TGTGCCAGTAGTATAGGGAGCGGGGGGGCTTCCTACAATGAGCAGTTCTTC. The chain combines TRBV19 with TRBJ2-1; 10 bases line up with TRBD2. V was pared by 1 base and J by 1 base, with 4 bases of the junction left unmatched. The CDR3 runs 17 residues. The germline V gene encodes CDR1 LNHDA and CDR2 SQIVND (reference sequence).

The chain couples TRBV7-2 to TRBJ1-3; TRBD1 matches 11 bases. The CDR3 totals 14 residues. The ends lost 5 bases at V and 8 bases at J; junction bases unmatched: 5. The germline gives CDR1 SGHTA, CDR2 FQGNSA. The CDR3 protein is CASSDRGQGDTIYF. The CDR3 region has the DNA TGTGCCAGCAGCGACCGGGGACAGGGGGACACCATATATTTT.

The genes are TRBV6-1 and TRBJ2-3, with D unclear. Deletions cut 4 bases from V and 0 bases from J, with 5 bases between. The CDR3 spans 13 residues. The V gene's germline CDR1 is MNHNS and CDR2 SASEGT. The CDR3 region is CASSVRSTDTQYF. The CDR3 DNA sequence: TGTGCCAGCAGTGTACGGAGCACAGATACGCAGTATTTT.

The chain employs TRBV19 and TRBJ2-5; D remains unclear. Germline CDR1 is LNHDA and CDR2 is SQIVND (reference sequence). The CDR3 contains 17 residues. V lost 1 base to trimming and J lost 1 base, with 16 bases between them. CDR3 DNA: TGTGCCAGTAGTATAGCCCCAGACTCATCTACCCAAGAGACCCAGTACTTC. It specifies CASSIAPDSSTQETQYF. The full variable domain, in which reference TRBV19 and TRBJ2-5 provide the parts outside the CDR3, is DGGITQSPKYLFRKEGQNVTLSCEQNLNHDAMYWYRQDPGQGLRLIYYSQIVNDFQKGDIAEGYSVSREKKESFPLTVTSAQKNPTAFYLCASSIAPDSSTQETQYFGPGTRLLVL.

This clone was seen a single time. The chain uses TRBV14 and TRBJ2-1; D is perhaps TRBD2 (6 bases). The V and J ends lost 2 bases and 2 bases respectively, with 13 bases between them. CDR1 SGHDN and CDR2 FVKESK come from the germline V gene. CDR3 size: 16 residues. The CDR3 bases are TGTGCCAGCAGCCAATTAGCGGAGGCCGCCTACAATGAGCAGTTCTTC. Residues: CASSQLAEAAYNEQFF.